The 22 T cell receptor beta chains below come from one sample, sequenced in a study of CD8+CD57+ T cells in acquired aplastic anemia. CD8+CD57+ cell expansion had been shown by flow cytometry in patients chosen for sequencing. Genomic DNA constituted the template upon which TCR beta VDJ and CDR3 profiling was performed. TCRdb re-derived calls from the reads in MiXCR, one entry per CDR3 protein. Of about half a million distinct CDR3 sequences in the sample, approximately 33% are singletons; the top ten hold less than 1%. Sequences were obtained from sorted CD4+, CD8+, or CD8+CD57+ T cells (not recorded which) from PBMCs. These receptors originate from a human donor with aplastic anemia.

This clonotype has ten or more counts. The genes are TRBV20-1 and TRBJ1-2; D might be TRBD1 (5 bases). Germline-derived CDR1 and CDR2 are DFQATT and SNEGSKA (reference sequence). The germline V and J ends were trimmed by 3 bases and 0 bases, with 11 bases remaining between them. The CDR3 covers 14 residues. The CDR3 protein is CSARSSGANYGYTF. In nucleotides, the CDR3 is TGCAGTGCTAGGTCATCGGGGGCTAACTATGGCTACACCTTC.

This clonotype was counted ten times or more. V gene TRBV15 combines with J gene TRBJ1-1; maybe TRBD1 (5 bases). The CDR3 is 16 residues long. Germline lookup yields CDR1 LNHNV and CDR2 YYDKDF (reference sequence). V was shortened by 3 bases and J by 7 bases, with 21 bases between the two germline ends. CDR3: CATSRGKKGALREAFF. CDR3 DNA sequence: TGTGCCACCAGCAGGGGGAAGAAAGGGGCACTTCGTGAAGCTTTCTTT.

The rearrangement joins TRBV6-1 to TRBJ1-3; 7 nucleotides align to TRBD1. Germline V gene data show CDR1 as MNHNS and CDR2 as SASEGT. The CDR3 length is 16 residues. The junction had 8 bases not matched to a gene; V was cut back by 6 bases and J by 0 bases. In DNA form, the CDR3 reads TGTGCCAGCAGGAGGGACAGTACAATCTCTGGAAACACCATATATTTT. Protein product: CASRRDSTISGNTIYF.

The rearrangement uses TRBV28 and TRBJ1-2; TRBD1 matches at 10 bases. V shed 6 bases, J shed 7 bases, and the junction held 11 bases outside the gene matches. Germline-derived CDR1 and CDR2 are MDHEN and SYDVKM. This CDR3 is 15 amino acids long. CDR3 DNA sequence: TGTGCCAGCAGGGCGACCGGGACAGGGGAGCGTGGCTACACCTTC. It yields the protein CASRATGTGERGYTF.

This clonotype occurred many times. This chain joins TRBV15 and TRBJ1-2, with 7 bases matching TRBD1. The CDR3 runs 15 residues. Germline assignment: CDR1 LNHNV and CDR2 YYDKDF (reference sequence). V dropped 0 bases and J dropped 2; count of bases not matched to a gene: 3. CDR3 sequence: CATSREGGLNYGYTF. In DNA, the CDR3 is TGTGCCACCAGCAGAGAAGGGGGCCTCAACTATGGCTACACCTTC.

This clonotype has a count of ten or more. This chain connects TRBV15 to TRBJ1-2; the match to TRBD1 covers 7 bases. The CDR3 totals 12 residues. The germline CDR1 and CDR2 sequences are LNHNV and YYDKDF (reference sequence). Trimming took 5 bases from V and 7 from J; bases not matched to a gene: 4. CDR3 loop: CATSPRTGGYTF. The CDR3 nucleotides read TGTGCCACCAGCCCCCGGACAGGTGGCTACACCTTC.

On this clonotype itself: The junction departs from the called germline gene at one end, perhaps through a read error. The genes are TRBV3-1 and TRBJ2-1, with D hard to call. This CDR3 comprises 12 residues. The germline V gene encodes CDR1 LGHDT and CDR2 YNNKEL (reference sequence). The CDR3 reads CVSSQGILSQFF. CDR3 in DNA: TGTGTCAGCAGCCAAGGTATTTTGTCGCAGTTCTTC.

Note on this clonotype: One end of the junction varies from germline; a read error may be responsible. V and J are TRBV19 and TRBJ1-5; 7 bases agree with TRBD1. The CDR3 length is 17 residues. The V gene's germline CDR1 is LNHDA and CDR2 SQIVND (reference sequence). CDR3 in amino acids: CASSLWSGQGGNQPQRF. The DNA of the CDR3 is TGTGCCAGTAGCCTATGGTCTGGGCAGGGGGGGAATCAGCCCCAGCGTTTT.

The table lists this clonotype with a count of one. This chain connects TRBV5-1 to TRBJ1-2; 8 positions agree with TRBD1. J lost 6 bases, V lost 0 bases, and 4 bases had no gene match. Germline CDR1 and CDR2: SGHRS and YFSETQ. This CDR3 is built from 14 residues. The CDR3 DNA reads as TGCGCCAGCAGCTTGGAGGCAGGGGGCGATGGCTACACCTTC. Its protein product is CASSLEAGGDGYTF.

This clonotype showed up many times. The chain couples TRBV29-1 to TRBJ2-7, with D possibly called TRBD1 or TRBD2 (5 bases each). The V end was cut by 4 bases, the J end by 5 bases, with 12 bases between. Per germline, CDR1 SQVTM and CDR2 ANQGSEA. The CDR3 is 12 residues long. CDR3 in DNA: TGCAGCGTTGCTTCGTGGGACGACGAGCAGTACTTC. This codes for CSVASWDDEQYF.

The chain joins TRBV29-1 to TRBJ2-7; 8 nucleotides align to TRBD1. The junction had 4 bases not matched to a gene; V was cut back by 4 bases and J by 2 bases. The length of the CDR3 is 13 residues. From germline, CDR1 is SQVTM and CDR2 ANQGSEA. The CDR3: CSVGDRGPYEQYF. The CDR3 DNA sequence: TGCAGCGTTGGTGACAGGGGCCCCTACGAGCAGTACTTC.

This clonotype was seen only a few times. The V gene is TRBV13, the J gene TRBJ1-2; 8 bases fit TRBD1. V shed 0 bases and J 8 bases; nucleotides not matched to a gene: 5. Germline CDR1 is PRHDT and CDR2 is FYEKMQ (reference sequence). The CDR3 is 14 amino acids. The CDR3: CASSLGTGARGYTF. The CDR3 DNA follows: TGTGCCAGCAGCTTAGGGACAGGGGCGCGGGGCTACACCTTC.

At least ten counts were recorded for this clonotype. The J gene is TRBJ1-6, the V gene TRBV7-9, with 11 bases lining up with TRBD1. The CDR3 is 16 residues long. Losses at the gene ends were 5 bases for V and 9 bases for J; bases not matched to a gene: 9. Germline V lookup: CDR1 SEHNR, CDR2 FQNEAQ (reference sequence). For the CDR3, the DNA is TGTGCCAGCAGCAAAGGGACAGGGGGTCTTGGTTCACCCCTCCACTTT. As protein: CASSKGTGGLGSPLHF.

This clonotype has ten or more counts. V and J are TRBV11-1 and TRBJ2-7, with 7 bases identical to TRBD2. The CDR3 runs 16 residues. CDR1 and CDR2 (germline): SGHAT, FQDESV (reference sequence). Unmatched junction bases numbered 13, after V lost 5 bases and J lost 3 bases. The CDR3 region has the DNA TGTGCCAGCAGCGCCTCGGGGGGAGGGCGGATCTACGAGCAGTACTTC. This sequence encodes CASSASGGGRIYEQYF.

The chain links TRBV2 to TRBJ2-5, with 9 bases aligning to TRBD1. Germline CDR1 and CDR2: SNHLY and FYNNEI. V was pared by 4 bases and J by 3 bases, with 3 bases of the junction left unmatched. There are 14 residues in the CDR3. CDR3 nucleotides: TGTGCCAGCAGTGCTAGGACAGGGGAAGAGACCCAGTACTTC. This gives the protein CASSARTGEETQYF.

This clonotype was seen repeatedly, ten times or more. CDR3 coding DNA: TGCAGTGCTAGAGCAGGGATCGAGCAGTACTTC. Encoded protein: CSARAGIEQYF. This chain joins TRBV20-1 and TRBJ2-7; D might be TRBD1 (5 bases). The V gene lost 1 base and the J gene lost 6 bases, with 7 bases spanning the gap. Per the germline V gene, CDR1 is DFQATT and CDR2 is SNEGSKA (reference sequence). This CDR3 has 11 amino acids.

This clonotype was seen just once. V usage is TRBV19 and J usage is TRBJ1-5; TRBD1 agrees at 7 bases. Germline lookup yields CDR1 LNHDA and CDR2 SQIVND (reference sequence). V trimming: 5 bases; J trimming: 0 bases; junction bases outside the gene matches: 4. This CDR3 is built from 15 residues. CDR3 sequence: CASSVTGVSNQPQHF. The CDR3 DNA reads TGTGCCAGTAGTGTAACAGGGGTTAGCAATCAGCCCCAGCATTTT.

This clonotype was counted at least ten times. The chain combines TRBV2 with TRBJ1-1; D perhaps matches TRBD1 (6 bases). V lost 1 base and J 9 bases, leaving 15 bases between the germline ends. This CDR3 is 14 amino acids long. Germline CDR1 reads SNHLY; CDR2 reads FYNNEI. The DNA for the CDR3 is TGTGCCAGCAGTGAAGTTACAGGGATTATTCAAGCTTTCTTT. Protein: CASSEVTGIIQAFF. Full variable domain (missing parts from reference TRBV2 and TRBJ1-1): EPEVTQTPSHQVTQMGQEVILRCVPISNHLYFYWYRQILGQKVEFLVSFYNNEISEKSEIFDDQFSVERPDGSNFTLKIRSTKLEDSAMYFCASSEVTGIIQAFFGQGTRLTVV.

The table lists this clonotype with a few counts. V usage is TRBV5-4 and J usage is TRBJ2-7; D might be TRBD2 (6 bases). Germline V gene lookup returns CDR1 SGHNT and CDR2 YYREEE (reference sequence). The CDR3 runs to 17 residues. Trimming stripped 0 bases from V and 4 bases from J, with 20 bases between. The CDR3 reads CASSLGRTGLTSYEQYF. CDR3 in DNA: TGTGCCAGCAGCTTGGGGAGGACGGGACTCACGAGTTACGAGCAGTACTTC.

This clonotype was recorded many times. This sequence joins TRBV5-5 and TRBJ2-7; D is possibly TRBD2 (6 bases). The CDR3 contains 15 residues. Trimming removed 2 bases at V and 3 bases at J, with 15 bases between. Germline CDR1 and CDR2: SGHKS and YYEKEE (reference sequence). The CDR3 DNA follows: TGTGCCAGCAGCTTTAGGCGGGACGGAGACTACGAGCAGTACTTC. Translation gives CASSFRRDGDYEQYF.

This clonotype was seen a few times. The chain has TRBV19 and TRBJ2-1; possible D gene TRBD1, 5 bases. Trimming left V 7 bases short and J 1 base short, with 14 bases between. This CDR3 is built from 15 residues. The germline V gene has CDR1 LNHDA and CDR2 SQIVND (reference sequence). The CDR3 protein is CASTETVASYNEQFF. CDR3 nucleotide sequence: TGTGCCAGTACCGAGACAGTAGCATCCTACAATGAGCAGTTCTTC.

This clonotype showed up just a few times. One junction end does not reproduce the germline sequence, and a read error may be involved. The V and J genes are TRBV10-3 and TRBJ2-7, with D perhaps being TRBD1 or TRBD2 (5 bases each). The CDR3 has 13 amino acids. Germline lookup yields CDR1 ENHRY and CDR2 SYGVKD. CDR3 protein: CASSTGTQREQYF. CDR3 DNA sequence: TGTGCCAGCAGTACCGGGACCCAGCGGGAGCAGTACTTC.